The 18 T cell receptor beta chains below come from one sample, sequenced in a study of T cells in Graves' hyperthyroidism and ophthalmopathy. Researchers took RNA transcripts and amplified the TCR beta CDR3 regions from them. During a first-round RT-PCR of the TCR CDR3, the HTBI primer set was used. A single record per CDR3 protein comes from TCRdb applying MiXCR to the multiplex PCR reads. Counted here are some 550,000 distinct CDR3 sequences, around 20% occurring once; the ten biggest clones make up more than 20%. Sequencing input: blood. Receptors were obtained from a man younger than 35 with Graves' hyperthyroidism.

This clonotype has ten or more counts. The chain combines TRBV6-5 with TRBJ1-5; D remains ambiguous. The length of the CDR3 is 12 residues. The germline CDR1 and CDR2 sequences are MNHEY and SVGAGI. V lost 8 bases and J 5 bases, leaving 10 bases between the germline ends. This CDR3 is CASYGRDQPQHF. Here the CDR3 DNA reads TGTGCCAGCTACGGCAGAGATCAGCCCCAGCATTTT.

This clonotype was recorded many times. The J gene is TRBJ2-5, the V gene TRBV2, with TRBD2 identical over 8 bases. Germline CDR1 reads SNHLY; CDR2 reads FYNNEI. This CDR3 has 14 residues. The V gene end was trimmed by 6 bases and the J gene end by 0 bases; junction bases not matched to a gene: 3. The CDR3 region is CASRLAVYQETQYF. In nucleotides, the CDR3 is TGTGCCAGCAGACTAGCGGTGTACCAAGAGACCCAGTACTTC.

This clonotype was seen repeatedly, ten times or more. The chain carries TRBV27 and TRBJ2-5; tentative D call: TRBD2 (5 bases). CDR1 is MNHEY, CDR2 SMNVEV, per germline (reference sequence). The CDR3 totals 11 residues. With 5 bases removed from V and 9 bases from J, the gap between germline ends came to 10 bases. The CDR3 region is CASSADGAQYF. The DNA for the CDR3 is TGTGCCAGCAGTGCCGACGGGGCCCAGTACTTC.

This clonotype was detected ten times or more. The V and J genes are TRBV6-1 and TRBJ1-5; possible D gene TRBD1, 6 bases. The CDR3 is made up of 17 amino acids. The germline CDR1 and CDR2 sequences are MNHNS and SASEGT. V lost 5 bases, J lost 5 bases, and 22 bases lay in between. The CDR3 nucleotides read TGTGCCAGCAGTAAATCCTCACGGACAGATTATGATCAGCCCCAGCATTTT. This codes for CASSKSSRTDYDQPQHF.

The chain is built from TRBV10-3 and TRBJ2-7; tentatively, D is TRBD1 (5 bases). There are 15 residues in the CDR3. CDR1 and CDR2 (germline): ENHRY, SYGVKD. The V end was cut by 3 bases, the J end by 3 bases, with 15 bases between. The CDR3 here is CAISDGRGNVYEQYF. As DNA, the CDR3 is TGTGCCATCAGTGATGGAAGGGGAAATGTCTACGAGCAGTACTTC.

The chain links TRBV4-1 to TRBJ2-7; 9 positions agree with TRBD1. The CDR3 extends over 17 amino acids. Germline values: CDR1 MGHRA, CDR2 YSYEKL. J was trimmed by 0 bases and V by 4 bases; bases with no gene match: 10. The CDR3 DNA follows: TGCGCCAGCAGCCCAAGCGGACAGGGGTCTCCCTCCTACGAGCAGTACTTC. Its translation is CASSPSGQGSPSYEQYF.

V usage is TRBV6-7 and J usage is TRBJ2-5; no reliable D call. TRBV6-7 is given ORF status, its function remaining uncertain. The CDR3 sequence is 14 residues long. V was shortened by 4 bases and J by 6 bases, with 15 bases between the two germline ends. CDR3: CASSFPTRSQTQYF. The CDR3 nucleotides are TGTGCCAGCAGTTTTCCGACAAGGTCCCAGACCCAGTACTTC.

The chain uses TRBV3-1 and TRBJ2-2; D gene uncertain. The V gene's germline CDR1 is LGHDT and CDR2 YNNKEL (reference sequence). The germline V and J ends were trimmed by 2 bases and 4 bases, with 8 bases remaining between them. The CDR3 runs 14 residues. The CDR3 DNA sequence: TGTGCCAGCAGCCAACGACGGTCCACCGGGGAGCTGTTTTTT. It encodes CASSQRRSTGELFF.

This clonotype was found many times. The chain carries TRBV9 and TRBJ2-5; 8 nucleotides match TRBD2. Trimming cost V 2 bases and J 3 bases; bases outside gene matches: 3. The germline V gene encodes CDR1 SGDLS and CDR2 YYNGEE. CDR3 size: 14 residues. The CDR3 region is CASSVSGGEETQYF. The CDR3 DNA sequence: TGTGCCAGCAGCGTCTCCGGGGGGGAAGAGACCCAGTACTTC.

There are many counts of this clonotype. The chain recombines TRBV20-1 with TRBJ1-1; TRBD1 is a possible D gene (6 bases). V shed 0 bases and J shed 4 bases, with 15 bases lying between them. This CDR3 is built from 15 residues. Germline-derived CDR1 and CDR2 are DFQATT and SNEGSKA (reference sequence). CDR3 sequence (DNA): TGCAGTGCTAGAGATCGACAGGCTTTGGGCACTGAAGCTTTCTTT. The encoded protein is CSARDRQALGTEAFF.

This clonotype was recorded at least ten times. The CDR3 here is CASSQDWSAQYF. The CDR3 DNA is TGCGCCAGCAGCCAAGATTGGAGCGCCCAGTACTTC. The V and J genes are TRBV4-1 and TRBJ2-7; D gene unclear. The ends were cut back, 0 bases at V and 10 bases at J, with 10 bases in the middle. The germline V gene encodes CDR1 MGHRA and CDR2 YSYEKL. The length of the CDR3 is 12 residues.

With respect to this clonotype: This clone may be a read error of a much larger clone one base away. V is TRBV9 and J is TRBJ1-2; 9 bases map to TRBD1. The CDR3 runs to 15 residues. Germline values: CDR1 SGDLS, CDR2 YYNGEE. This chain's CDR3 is CAGSVSGTGFGGYTF. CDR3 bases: TGTGCCGGCAGCGTATCCGGGACAGGGTTTGGAGGCTACACCTTC.

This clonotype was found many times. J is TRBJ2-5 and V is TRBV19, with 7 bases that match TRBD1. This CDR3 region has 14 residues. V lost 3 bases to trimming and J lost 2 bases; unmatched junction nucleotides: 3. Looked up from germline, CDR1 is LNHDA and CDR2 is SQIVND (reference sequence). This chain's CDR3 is CASSIRQGQETQYF. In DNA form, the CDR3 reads TGTGCCAGTAGTATCCGACAGGGACAAGAGACCCAGTACTTC.

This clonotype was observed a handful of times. CDR3 loop: CSVSQGATEAFF. CDR3 bases: TGCAGCGTTTCACAGGGTGCCACTGAAGCTTTCTTT. This chain links TRBV29-1 with TRBJ1-1; possibly TRBD1 for D (6 bases). The V end was cut by 5 bases, the J end by 4 bases, with 11 bases between. Germline V gives CDR1 SQVTM, CDR2 ANQGSEA. This CDR3 spans 12 amino acids.

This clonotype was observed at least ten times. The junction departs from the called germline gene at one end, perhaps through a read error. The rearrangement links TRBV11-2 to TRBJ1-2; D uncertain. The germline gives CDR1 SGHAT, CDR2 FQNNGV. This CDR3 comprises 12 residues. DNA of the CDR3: TGTGCCAGCAGTAAAGACCCGGGAGGCTACGCCTTC. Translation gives CASSKDPGGYAF.

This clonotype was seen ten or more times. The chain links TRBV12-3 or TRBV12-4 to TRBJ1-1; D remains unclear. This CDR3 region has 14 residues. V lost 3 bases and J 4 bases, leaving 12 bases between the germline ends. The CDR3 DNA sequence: TGTGCCAGCAGTTTGATGGGCGGCGGCACTGAAGCTTTCTTT. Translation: CASSLMGGGTEAFF.

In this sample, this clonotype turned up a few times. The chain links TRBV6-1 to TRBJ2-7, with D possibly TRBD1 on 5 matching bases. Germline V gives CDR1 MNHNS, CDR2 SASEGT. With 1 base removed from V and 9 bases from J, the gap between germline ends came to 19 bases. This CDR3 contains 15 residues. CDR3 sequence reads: CASSEGQLKRVWQYF. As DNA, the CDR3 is TGTGCCAGCAGTGAAGGACAGCTAAAAAGAGTGTGGCAGTACTTC.

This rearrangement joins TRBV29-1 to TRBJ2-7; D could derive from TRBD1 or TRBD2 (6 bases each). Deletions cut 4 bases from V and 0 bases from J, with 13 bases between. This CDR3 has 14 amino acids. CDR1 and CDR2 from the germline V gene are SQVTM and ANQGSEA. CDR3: CSVAAKGGSYEQYF. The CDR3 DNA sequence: TGCAGCGTTGCGGCCAAGGGGGGCTCCTACGAGCAGTACTTC.